The text below deals with one T cell receptor (beta chain). Its specificity is unknown. Only in-frame clones appear in the TCRdb table, and some are missing; sequencing was by immunoSEQ multiplex PCR. The data hold a few hundred thousand clones, with 85% to 90% observed a single time. This specimen belongs to a study of cytomegalovirus exposure and HLA in healthy donors. The wider study: The 120 or so validation repertoires, a later analysis reported, used the same platform as the approximately 650 first-cohort repertoires.

Overall study results and limits: The study designated fewer than 200 TCR beta chains cytomegalovirus-associated. Reports credit the classifier with highly specific, highly sensitive diagnosis of cytomegalovirus status.

The donors were in the approximately 120-subject validation cohort; that cohort was separate from the approximately 670-subject first cohort. Germline CDR1 is SGHRS and CDR2 is YFSETQ. The CDR3 totals 14 residues. Trimming removed 3 bases from V and 3 bases from J; junction bases left unmatched: 4. The receptor was isolated from a woman under 30 in good health and CMV-seronegative. Sequencing was performed on PBMCs. The chain carries TRBV5-1 and TRBJ2-7, with 9 bases lining up with TRBD1. The CDR3 is CASSSGQGLYEQYF. The CDR3 region has the DNA TGCGCCAGCAGCTCGGGACAGGGACTCTACGAGCAGTACTTC.